Below, 5 T cell receptor beta chains from the same sample are listed, as sequenced in a study of blood T cell repertoires in COVID-19. Measured with immunoSEQ multiplex PCR; TCRdb has only the in-frame clones, and not every one. Of fewer than 250,000 clones listed, around 84% are singletons. Sample: PBMCs or T cells enriched from blood (not recorded which). These receptors were collected from a woman between 35 and 50 years old who had recovered from COVID-19.

The genes are TRBV30 and TRBJ1-1; a possible D gene is TRBD1 (6 bases). V lost 3 bases and J lost 4, with 15 bases in between. There are 14 residues in the CDR3. Germline V gene lookup returns CDR1 GTSNPN and CDR2 SVGIG (reference sequence). CDR3 DNA: TGTGCCTGGAGCGCTCTAACAGGGATCACTGAAGCTTTCTTT. Its protein product is CAWSALTGITEAFF.

This sequence joins TRBV2 and TRBJ2-3; a weak D match, TRBD1 (5 bases). Deletions cut 5 bases from V and 11 bases from J, with 20 bases between. Germline CDR1 reads SNHLY; CDR2 reads FYNNEI. CDR3 length equals 14 residues. The CDR3 is CASSLDYQGYGQYF. The DNA for the CDR3 is TGTGCCAGCAGTTTGGATTATCAGGGCTATGGGCAGTATTTT.

This clone was recorded a few times. The junction and the germline gene differ at one end; a read error may be behind it. The chain uses TRBV6-1 and TRBJ2-7; possible D gene TRBD2, 6 bases. This CDR3 contains 12 residues. The V gene's germline CDR1 is MNHNS and CDR2 SASEGT. In DNA, the CDR3 is TGTGCCAGCAGTGAATTTGGAGGGAGGCCCTATTTC. This gives the protein CASSEFGGRPYF.

This clone was recorded once. The genes are TRBV4-1 and TRBJ2-2; 7 positions agree with TRBD2. J lost 5 bases, V lost 1 base, and 4 bases had no gene match. The CDR3 extends over 15 amino acids. Germline-derived CDR1 and CDR2 are MGHRA and YSYEKL. The CDR3 loop reads CASSQAAGATGELFF. In nucleotides, the CDR3 is TGCGCCAGCAGCCAAGCGGCGGGAGCAACCGGGGAGCTGTTTTTT.

Only a few counts were recorded for this clone. This chain connects TRBV11-2 to TRBJ2-1, with 9 bases lining up with TRBD2. The CDR3 runs 20 residues. V dropped 0 bases and J dropped 3; count of bases not matched to a gene: 15. Germline values: CDR1 SGHAT, CDR2 FQNNGV. As DNA, the CDR3 is TGTGCCAGCAGCTTAGATCGAGTATCGGCTAGCGGGATTTTCTACAATGAGCAGTTCTTC. Translated, it gives CASSLDRVSASGIFYNEQFF.